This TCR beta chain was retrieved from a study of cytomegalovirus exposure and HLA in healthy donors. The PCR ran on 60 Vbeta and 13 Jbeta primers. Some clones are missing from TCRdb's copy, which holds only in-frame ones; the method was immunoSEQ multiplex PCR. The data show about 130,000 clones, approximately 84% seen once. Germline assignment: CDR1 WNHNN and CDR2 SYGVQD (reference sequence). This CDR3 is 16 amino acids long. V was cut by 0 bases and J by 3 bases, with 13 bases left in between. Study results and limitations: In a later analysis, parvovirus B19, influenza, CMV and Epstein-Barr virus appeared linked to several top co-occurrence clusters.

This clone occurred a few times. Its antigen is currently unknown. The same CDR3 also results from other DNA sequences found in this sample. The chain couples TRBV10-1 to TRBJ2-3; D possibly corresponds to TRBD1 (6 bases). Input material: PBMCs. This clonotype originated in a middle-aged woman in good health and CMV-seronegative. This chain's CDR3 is CASSESPRGLTDTQYF. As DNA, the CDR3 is TGCGCCAGCAGTGAGTCCCCCAGGGGTCTAACAGATACGCAGTATTTT.